This record covers a single T cell receptor beta chain. The record originates from a study of blood T cell repertoires in COVID-19. In the study overall: Spain, Italy and the United States supplied samples that represented acute and convalescent COVID-19.

Produced via immunoSEQ multiplex PCR; TCRdb's table is partial and in-frame only. This sample has hundreds of thousands of clones, with around 87% found just once. The junction had 4 bases not matched to a gene; V was cut back by 4 bases and J by 6 bases. CDR1 is SEHNR, CDR2 FQNEAQ, per germline (reference sequence). This CDR3 spans 14 amino acids. V is TRBV7-9 and J is TRBJ1-1; 11 nucleotides agree with TRBD1. The clonotype comes from a man aged 30 to 45 who had recovered from COVID-19. The specimen was PBMCs or T cells enriched from blood (not recorded which). The CDR3 loop is CASSSLDRGPEAFF. In DNA, the CDR3 is TGTGCCAGCAGCTCCTTGGACAGGGGGCCTGAAGCTTTCTTT.